This TCR beta chain derives from a study of blood T cell repertoires in COVID-19. Whole-study context: Italy, Spain and the United States were the sources of the convalescent and acute COVID-19 samples. T cells, B-cell-depleted T cells, or PBMCs supplied cDNA or gDNA.

Per the original data handling: Researchers report that nucleated cell counts were estimated from reference gene primer amplification. Measured with immunoSEQ multiplex PCR; TCRdb has only the in-frame clones, and not every one. The D gene and trimming were derived from the DNA, and the V and J assignments and clone size from that table. The sample yields under 250,000 clones, around 90% seen once. Categorization into cohorts depended on clinical history that participants reported. V was clipped by 5 bases and J by 3 bases; unmatched bases: 6. This CDR3 is built from 15 residues. CDR1 SGHAT and CDR2 FQNNGV come from the germline V gene.

The chain links TRBV11-2 to TRBJ2-5; 10 bases are shared with TRBD1. Sequencing input: PBMCs or T cells enriched from blood (not recorded which). This receptor was obtained from a woman aged 25 to 39 with acute COVID-19. The CDR3 coding sequence is TGTGCCAGCAGCGCCCGGGACAGGGGCGAAGAGACCCAGTACTTC. Amino acid sequence: CASSARDRGEETQYF.